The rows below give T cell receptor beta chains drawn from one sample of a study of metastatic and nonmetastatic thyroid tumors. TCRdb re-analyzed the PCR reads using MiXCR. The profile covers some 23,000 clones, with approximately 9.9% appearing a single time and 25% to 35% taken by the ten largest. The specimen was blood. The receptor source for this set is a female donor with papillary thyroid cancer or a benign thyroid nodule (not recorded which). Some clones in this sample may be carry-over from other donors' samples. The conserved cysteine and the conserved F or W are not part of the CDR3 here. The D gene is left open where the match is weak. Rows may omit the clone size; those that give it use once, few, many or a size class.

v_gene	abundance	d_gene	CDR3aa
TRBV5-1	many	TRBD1	ASSEDRGTEAF
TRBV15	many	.	ATSSSYNNEQF
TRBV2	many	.	ASSRPGYGYT
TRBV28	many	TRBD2	ASSPLWGNSGKSRNEQF
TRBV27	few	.	ASSFPLVRRGYEQY
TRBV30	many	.	AWVPATNEKLF
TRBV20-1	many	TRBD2	SAPLAGASTDTQY
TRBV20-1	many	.	SAREWTGAAKNIQY
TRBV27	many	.	ASSSDIVEYGEGVPELETQY
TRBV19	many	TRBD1	ASRGTGRNTEAF
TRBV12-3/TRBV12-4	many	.	ASSLYGGELF
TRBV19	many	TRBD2	ASSIGAGAVTQY
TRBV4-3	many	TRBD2	ASSQETSGSRGEQF
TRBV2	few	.	ASSDRGHEQY
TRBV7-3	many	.	ASSLTAGGTGANVLT
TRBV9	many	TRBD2	ASSSPLAGVGYNEQF
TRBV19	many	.	ASNVRGLNSQEKLF
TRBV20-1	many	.	SAGGIDPGDEQY
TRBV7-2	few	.	ASSFSWEQY
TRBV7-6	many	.	ASSLTGLTEAF
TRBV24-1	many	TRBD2	ATKKGTSGPNYEQY
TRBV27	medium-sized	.	ASSLGPGPLQEQY
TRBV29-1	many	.	SVQEPYGYT
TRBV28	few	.	ASSPRDKNQPQH
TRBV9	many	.	ASSGTLGYNEQF
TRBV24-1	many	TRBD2	ATMGGSYNEQF
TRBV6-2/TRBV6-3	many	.	ASTPPGINTGELF
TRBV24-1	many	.	ATSGRNEQF
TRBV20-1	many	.	SAQGEGFHEQY
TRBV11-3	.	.	ASSTSPGGEQY
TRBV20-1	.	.	SASPQLGTPLH
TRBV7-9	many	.	ASSLVGDPTQY
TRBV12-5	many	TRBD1	ASGLGTGTSEKLF
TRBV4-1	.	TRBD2	ASSHLTSGWETQY
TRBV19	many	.	ASPRYATGELF
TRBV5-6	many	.	ASSLYESYEQY
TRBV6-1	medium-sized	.	ASSGRQLSGGEQY
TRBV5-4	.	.	ASSFLGTGGYT
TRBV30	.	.	AWTYPEKLLLDGYT
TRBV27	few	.	ASSWQVPGELF
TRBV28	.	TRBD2	ASEGPGRGRELYEQY
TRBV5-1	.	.	ASSLGDPRYST
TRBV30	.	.	AWSPSRGLNMNTEAF
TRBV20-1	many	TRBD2	SANSGGWREGNEQF
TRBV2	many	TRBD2	ASSRGSSGAQETGELF
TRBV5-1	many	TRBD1	ASSFGSGTVETQY
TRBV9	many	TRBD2	ASSASGTYNEQF
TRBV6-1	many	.	ASRPATGLGGETQY
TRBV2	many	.	ASSADRDQPQH
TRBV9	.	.	ANSVDGGTEAF
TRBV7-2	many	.	ASSPFSQETQY
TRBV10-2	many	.	ASSGQRMNTEAF
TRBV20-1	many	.	SAPESGGSYEQY
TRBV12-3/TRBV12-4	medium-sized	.	ASTSGGSYEQY
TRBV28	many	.	ASSLQVIRQETQY
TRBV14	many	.	ASSQEERRASGNTIY
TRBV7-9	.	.	ASSLAGVAHGETQY
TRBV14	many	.	ASSQDRGWSEKLF
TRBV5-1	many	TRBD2	ASSFLAGGDTQY
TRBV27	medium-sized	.	ASSRSGVTYEQY